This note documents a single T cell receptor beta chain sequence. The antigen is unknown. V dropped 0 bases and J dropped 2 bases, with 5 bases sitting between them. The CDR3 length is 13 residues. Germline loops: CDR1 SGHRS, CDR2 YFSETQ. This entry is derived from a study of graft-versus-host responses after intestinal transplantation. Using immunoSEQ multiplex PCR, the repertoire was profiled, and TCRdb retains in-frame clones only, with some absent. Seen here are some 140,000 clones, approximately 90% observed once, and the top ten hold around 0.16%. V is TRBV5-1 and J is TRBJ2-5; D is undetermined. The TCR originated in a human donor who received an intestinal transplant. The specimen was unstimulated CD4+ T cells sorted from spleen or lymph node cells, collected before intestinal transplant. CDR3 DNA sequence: TGCGCCAGCAGCTTGGTCAGACAAGAGACCCAGTACTTC. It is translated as CASSLVRQETQYF.